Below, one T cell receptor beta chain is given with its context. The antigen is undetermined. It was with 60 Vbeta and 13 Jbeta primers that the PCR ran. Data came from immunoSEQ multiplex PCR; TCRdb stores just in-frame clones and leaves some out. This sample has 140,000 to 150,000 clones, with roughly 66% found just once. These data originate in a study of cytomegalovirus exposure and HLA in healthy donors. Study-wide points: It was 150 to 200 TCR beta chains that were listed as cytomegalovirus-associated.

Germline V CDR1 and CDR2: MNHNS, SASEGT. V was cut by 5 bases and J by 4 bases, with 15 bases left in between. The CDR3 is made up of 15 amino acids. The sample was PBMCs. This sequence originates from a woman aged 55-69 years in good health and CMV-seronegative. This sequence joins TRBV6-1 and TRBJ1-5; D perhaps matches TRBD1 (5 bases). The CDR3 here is CASSQSLGTNQPQHF. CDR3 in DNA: TGTGCCAGCAGTCAGAGCCTGGGGACTAATCAGCCCCAGCATTTT.